This T cell receptor (beta chain) was sequenced in a study of T-cell memory formation after mild COVID-19. Study-level background: TCR clusters were largely donor specific. Findings of the study overall: What remained unconfirmed was the SARS-CoV-2 specificity of second-wave clones peaking on day 37. A balance of CD4 and CD8 characterized clones contracting day 15 to 85, whereas later expanders leaned CD4+.

The ends were cut back, 7 bases at V and 4 bases at J, with 13 bases in the middle. This CDR3 is 12 amino acids long. Germline loops: CDR1 SQVTM, CDR2 ANQGSEA. Comment on this clonotype: Its antigen remains unidentified.

TCRdb redid the calling of the 5' RACE reads with MiXCR, one entry per CDR3 protein. Of about 560,000 distinct CDR3 sequences in the sample, around a sixth were seen once. Material: PBMCs or a T cell subset sorted from them (not recorded which). The chain couples TRBV29-1 to TRBJ1-1; possible D gene TRBD1, 5 bases. The clonotype comes from an adult woman who had mild COVID-19 (a few samples of this study predate the infection). Cell type and time point are not known. The CDR3 DNA follows: TGCAGCGCTATATCGGGGGGCACTGAAGCTTTCTTT. Its protein product is CSAISGGTEAFF.